The 14 T cell receptor beta chains reported below all come from one sample, sequenced in a study of blood T cell repertoires in COVID-19. Clones were sequenced by immunoSEQ multiplex PCR, and TCRdb holds only the in-frame ones, with some missing. The data contain about 220,000 clones, 80% to 85% of them singletons. Input material: peripheral blood. These receptors were collected from a human donor in a cohort sampled during active COVID-19.

This chain joins TRBV18 and TRBJ2-1; 7 nucleotides match TRBD2. J was trimmed by 8 bases and V by 1 base; bases with no gene match: 11. Germline CDR1 is KGHSH and CDR2 is LQKENI. CDR3 length: 16 amino acids. For the CDR3, the DNA is TGTGCCAGCTCACCACAGCGGGGAAGCATCAGCGATGAGCAGTTCTTC. This codes for CASSPQRGSISDEQFF.

This chain joins TRBV5-6 and TRBJ2-7; TRBD1 aligns across 9 bases. Trimming removed 2 bases from V and 2 bases from J; junction bases left unmatched: 5. The CDR3 consists of 15 residues. Germline V gene sequence: CDR1 SGHDT, CDR2 YYEEEE. Here the CDR3 DNA reads TGTGCCAGCAGCTTCCCCGGGACAGGGACCTACGAGCAGTACTTC. Translated, it gives CASSFPGTGTYEQYF. The variable domain in full, completed from reference TRBV5-6 and TRBJ2-7, reads DAGVTQSPTHLIKTRGQQVTLRCSPKSGHDTVSWYQQALGQGPQFIFQYYEEEERQRGNFPDRFSGHQFPNYSSELNVNALLLGDSALYLCASSFPGTGTYEQYFGPGTRLTVT.

This clone was detected only a few times. The rearrangement links TRBV28 to TRBJ1-2; D gene ambiguous. The germline V and J ends were trimmed by 4 bases and 8 bases, with 14 bases remaining between them. This CDR3 region has 13 residues. Germline V CDR1 and CDR2: MDHEN, SYDVKM. For the CDR3, the DNA is TGTGCCAGCAGTTCCGAGGGAGATCGGGGCTACACCTTC. This codes for CASSSEGDRGYTF.

V gene TRBV4-1 combines with J gene TRBJ1-1; D is unresolved. With 4 bases removed from V and 5 bases from J, the gap between germline ends came to 17 bases. The germline gives CDR1 MGHRA, CDR2 YSYEKL. The CDR3 extends over 15 amino acids. CDR3 DNA sequence: TGCGCCAGCAGCCGACCTCTCCGGGGTTGGACTGAAGCTTTCTTT. As protein: CASSRPLRGWTEAFF.

The chain carries TRBV6-2 or TRBV6-3 and TRBJ1-1; D is possibly TRBD1 (5 bases). Per germline, CDR1 MNHEY and CDR2 SVGEGT. The CDR3 is 14 residues long. V was clipped by 0 bases and J by 5 bases, with 10 bases between them. The CDR3 DNA reads as TGTGCCAGCAGTTACTCGCAGGGAACGACTGAAGCTTTCTTT. It yields the protein CASSYSQGTTEAFF.

V gene TRBV6-5 combines with J gene TRBJ1-1; 8 nucleotides agree with TRBD1. Germline CDR1 reads MNHEY; CDR2 reads SVGAGI. The junction had 7 bases not matched to a gene; V was cut back by 4 bases and J by 6 bases. This CDR3 is 14 amino acids long. The CDR3 is CASSFFGQGPEAFF. The DNA of the CDR3 is TGTGCCAGCAGTTTCTTCGGACAGGGCCCTGAAGCTTTCTTT.

J is TRBJ2-7 and V is TRBV30; perhaps TRBD2 as D (6 bases). CDR3 length equals 15 residues. Germline-derived CDR1 and CDR2 are GTSNPN and SVGIG (reference sequence). V was cut by 2 bases and J by 0 bases, with 14 bases left in between. In DNA form, the CDR3 reads TGTGCCTGGAGTCGTCCTGGCGGGGTCTCCTACGAGCAGTACTTC. Translation: CAWSRPGGVSYEQYF.

The rearrangement uses TRBV5-8 and TRBJ1-5, with a weak D call TRBD1 (5 bases). From germline, CDR1 is SGHTS and CDR2 YDEGEE. Trimming pared 4 bases from V and 11 bases from J, leaving 10 bases between. This CDR3 is built from 11 residues. The CDR3 spells CASSGGFSQHF. Here the CDR3 DNA reads TGTGCCAGCAGCGGGGGGTTCTCCCAGCATTTT. Supplemented by reference TRBV5-8 and TRBJ1-5, the full variable domain reads EAGVTQSPTHLIKTRGQQATLRCSPISGHTSVYWYQQALGLGLQFLLWYDEGEERNRGNFPPRFSGRQFPNYSSELNVNALELEDSALYLCASSGGFSQHFGDGTRLSIL.

The rearrangement uses TRBV28 and TRBJ2-2; D may be TRBD1 (5 bases). The CDR3 is 15 residues long. Germline CDR1 and CDR2: MDHEN and SYDVKM. V was trimmed by 5 bases and J by 1 base, leaving 11 bases between them. The CDR3 is CASSRQRLNTGELFF. CDR3 coding DNA: TGTGCCAGCAGTCGACAGAGACTGAACACCGGGGAGCTGTTTTTT.

The chain uses TRBV19 and TRBJ2-7; the D gene is possibly TRBD1 (6 bases). This CDR3 comprises 13 residues. The ends were cut back, 6 bases at V and 6 bases at J, with 15 bases in the middle. Per germline, CDR1 LNHDA and CDR2 SQIVND (reference sequence). CDR3 residues: CASREQGVGEQYF. CDR3 bases: TGTGCCAGTAGGGAACAGGGAGTAGGCGAGCAGTACTTC.

The rearrangement uses TRBV9 and TRBJ2-3; TRBD2 aligns across 11 bases. The J segment lost 5 bases and the V segment lost 2 bases, leaving 7 bases of the junction unmatched. Germline assignment: CDR1 SGDLS and CDR2 YYNGEE. The CDR3 contains 16 residues. In nucleotides, the CDR3 is TGTGCCAGCAGCGTGGGACTAGCGGATCTAGGAGATACGCAGTATTTT. Translation gives CASSVGLADLGDTQYF.

This clone was picked up a small number of times. The chain employs TRBV7-9 and TRBJ2-7; no firm D call. The CDR3 sequence is 13 residues long. Trimming removed 4 bases at V and 9 bases at J, with 16 bases between. Germline lookup yields CDR1 SEHNR and CDR2 FQNEAQ (reference sequence). Here the CDR3 reads CASSSPDTVMQYF. The CDR3, as DNA: TGTGCCAGCAGCTCCCCTGACACGGTAATGCAGTACTTC.

V gene TRBV18 combines with J gene TRBJ1-4; D unresolved. This CDR3 contains 16 residues. The germline V and J ends were trimmed by 6 bases and 4 bases, with 18 bases remaining between them. Germline CDR1 KGHSH, CDR2 LQKENI. The CDR3 protein is CASSSLTAINNEKLFF. The CDR3 DNA reads TGTGCCAGCTCTTCCTTAACAGCAATCAATAATGAAAAACTGTTTTTT.

The V and J genes are TRBV4-3 and TRBJ1-4; D is unresolved. CDR3 length: 16 amino acids. Germline values: CDR1 LGHNA, CDR2 YSLEER. The germline V and J ends were trimmed by 0 bases and 0 bases, with 8 bases remaining between them. For the CDR3, the DNA is TGCGCCAGCAGCCAAGAAGGGAGCCCAACTAATGAAAAACTGTTTTTT. The encoded protein is CASSQEGSPTNEKLFF.